This record looks at one TCR beta chain sequence and its context. Its antigen remains unknown. Profiling relied on immunoSEQ multiplex PCR, and the TCRdb table lists in-frame clones only, not all of them. The top ten hold 5.7% of the sample, which has about 160,000 clones, 85% to 90% seen once. The sample originates from a study of cytomegalovirus exposure and HLA in healthy donors. Overall study context: The same platform as the 650 to 700 first-cohort repertoires was used for the 130 or so validation repertoires, a later analysis reported.

Whole-study findings and limits: Usually a TCR sequence was rare, but some public TCRs were found in many donors. Specificity for CMV antigens was confirmed in vitro for a few of the CMV-associated chains. The tendency of first-cohort TCR clusters to co-occur in the 100 to 150 validation repertoires was identified by a subsequent analysis.

CDR3 length equals 15 residues. CDR1 and CDR2 from the germline V gene are SGHRS and YFSETQ. V was pared by 5 bases and J by 6 bases, with 10 bases of the junction left unmatched. The specimen was PBMCs. The source is a woman aged 25-40 years in good health and CMV-seronegative. The chain carries TRBV5-1 and TRBJ2-1, with 8 bases identical to TRBD2. CDR3 sequence: CASRRSGGSGNEQFF. The DNA for the CDR3 is TGCGCCAGCAGACGGAGCGGGGGAAGTGGCAATGAGCAGTTCTTC. Full variable domain (rest looked up from reference TRBV5-1 and TRBJ2-1): KAGVTQTPRYLIKTRGQQVTLSCSPISGHRSVSWYQQTPGQGLQFLFEYFSETQRNKGNFPGRFSGRQFSNSRSEMNVSTLELGDSALYLCASRRSGGSGNEQFFGPGTRLTVL.